Detailed here is one T cell receptor (beta chain). The CDR3 is made up of 16 amino acids. Germline loops: CDR1 LNHNV, CDR2 YYDKDF (reference sequence). Trimming cost V 1 base and J 0 bases; bases outside gene matches: 5. The data were obtained in a study of blood T cell repertoires in COVID-19. Study information: COVID-19 samples from acute and convalescent phases originated in the United States, Italy and Spain. Sources were T cells, B-cell-depleted T cells, or PBMCs; the material itself was cDNA or gDNA.

In the original processing: Reference gene primer amplification yielded estimated nucleated cell counts. Repertoires were generated with immunoSEQ multiplex PCR, while TCRdb's copy carries only in-frame clones and drops some. V and J calls and clone size are given by that table; D and trimming were obtained from the DNA. Of roughly 230,000 clones listed, about 90% were seen once; the top ten hold 2.1%. Those enrolled in Seattle joined during active infection and were followed longitudinally afterward. The receptor comes from a woman aged 55-70 years with COVID-19, enrolled during active disease. This rearrangement joins TRBV15 to TRBJ1-2, with TRBD1 identical over 7 bases. Source material: peripheral blood. CDR3 residues: CATSRGSTGPNYGYTF. In DNA, the CDR3 is TGTGCCACCAGCAGAGGATCGACAGGGCCTAACTATGGCTACACCTTC.